This T cell receptor beta chain was sequenced in a study of cytomegalovirus exposure and HLA in healthy donors. The CDR3 sequence is 16 residues long. With V trimmed by 0 bases and J by 3 bases, 4 bases remained unmatched. Looked up from germline, CDR1 is MNHNS and CDR2 is SASEGT. In the PCR, 60 Vbeta and 13 Jbeta primers were used. Measured with immunoSEQ multiplex PCR; TCRdb has only the in-frame clones, and not every one. This sample carries 150,000 to 200,000 clones, 60% to 80% of them seen once, and the ten largest clones take approximately 15%. Sequencing was carried out using PBMCs. The receptor's source is a woman in her forties in good health and CMV-seronegative. V is TRBV6-1 and J is TRBJ2-3, with 9 bases lining up with TRBD1. In nucleotides, the CDR3 is TGTGCCAGCAGTGAAGCGCGGGACAGGGTAACAGATACGCAGTATTTT. Amino acid sequence: CASSEARDRVTDTQYF.